The following is a T cell receptor beta chain sequence with its context. This entry belongs to a study of blood T cell repertoires in COVID-19. The CDR3 has 12 residues. Trimming took 0 bases from V and 12 from J, leaving 14 bases between them. The germline gives CDR1 GTSNPN, CDR2 SVGIG (reference sequence). The method was immunoSEQ multiplex PCR; TCRdb's version includes in-frame clones alone and lacks a portion of them. The sample records about 300,000 clones, more than 80% being singletons. This receptor was obtained from a woman aged 30 to 39 who had recovered from COVID-19. The V call is TRBV30, the J call TRBJ1-2; D is undetermined. The sequencing sample was made of PBMCs or T cells enriched from blood (not recorded which). The CDR3 protein is CAWSVVTRFHTF. DNA of the CDR3: TGTGCCTGGAGTGTAGTTACTAGGTTCCACACCTTC.